This is a list of T cell receptor beta chains from one sample in a study of siplizumab effects on memory and regulatory T cells. Clones were read by immunoSEQ multiplex PCR, and TCRdb kept only the in-frame ones, dropping some. The sample yields over 65,000 clones, roughly 94% seen once. The specimen sequenced was CD8+ T cells sorted from blood. These receptors all come from a human donor in good health. The CDR3 runs from the conserved cysteine through the conserved F or W. Each record gives: J gene, D gene, clone size, V gene, CDR3 DNA, CDR3 protein. The D gene is left open where the match is weak. Some rows have no size entry. The others give once, few or many, or a class for an expanded clone.

TRBJ2-7	.	once	TRBV27	TGTGCCAGCAGTTCCCTGATGGGAGAGAACTACGAGCAGTACTTC	CASSSLMGENYEQYF
TRBJ1-5	.	.	TRBV30	TGTGCCCGGCGTGGGGCGGAAAATCAGCCCCAGCATTTT	CARRGAENQPQHF
TRBJ1-3	.	.	TRBV27	TGTGCCAGCAGGCCGGGACGCCTCCTCTCTGGAAACACCATATATTTT	CASRPGRLLSGNTIYF
TRBJ1-2	TRBD1	once	TRBV19	TGTGCCAGTAGTACGCTCTCAGGGGGCGTCTATGGCTACACCTTC	CASSTLSGGVYGYTF
TRBJ2-7	.	.	TRBV6-5	TGTGCCAGCAGTTACTCGTCAGGGTTCGAGCAGTACTTC	CASSYSSGFEQYF
TRBJ2-5	TRBD1	.	TRBV5-1	TGCGCCAGCAGCCTTGTTGGACAGGGGGCCTTTCAAGAGACCCAGTACTTC	CASSLVGQGAFQETQYF
TRBJ2-7	TRBD1	.	TRBV7-9	TGTGCCAGCATCCTAGGACAGGGCCCTAACGAGCAGTACTTC	CASILGQGPNEQYF
TRBJ2-1	.	.	TRBV10-1	TGCGCCAGTTCCCCGGGGGCGGGCGGTTCCTACAATGAGCAGTTCTTC	CASSPGAGGSYNEQFF
TRBJ2-7	.	.	TRBV23-1	TGCGCCAGCAGTCAAGAAGCCAGTCCGGCGCACGAGCAGTACTTC	CASSQEASPAHEQYF
TRBJ2-1	.	.	TRBV19	TGTGCCAGTAGTGTAAATGGTGAACTAGCTGAGTTGAGCTCCTACAATGAGCAGTTCTTC	CASSVNGELAELSSYNEQFF
TRBJ1-1	.	.	TRBV6-4	TGTGCCAGCAGTGACCCCGTGCTCCTCGGTAGGGACACTGAAGCTTTCTTT	CASSDPVLLGRDTEAFF
TRBJ1-2	TRBD1	.	TRBV15	TGTGCCACCAGCAGAGATTCGGGGACAGGGGGCAACGGGAATCATGGCTACACCTTC	CATSRDSGTGGNGNHGYTF
TRBJ2-7	TRBD1	.	TRBV5-6	TGTGCCAGCAGCTTGCCGGCGAACCTGACAGGGTTTTCTTACGAGCAGTACTTC	CASSLPANLTGFSYEQYF
TRBJ1-4	.	.	TRBV7-9	TGTGCCAGCAGTGGGGGGGCAACTAATGAAAAACTGTTTTTT	CASSGGATNEKLFF
TRBJ1-1	TRBD1	.	TRBV9	TGTGCCAGCAGCCCAGACAGGGGGCGCGACACTGAAGCTTTCTTT	CASSPDRGRDTEAFF
TRBJ2-1	TRBD2	.	TRBV7-3	TGTGCCAGCAGCTTAAACCAGGGACTAGCGGGATCAAGGGCCAATGAGCAGTTCTTC	CASSLNQGLAGSRANEQFF
TRBJ2-2	TRBD1	.	TRBV19	TGTGCCAGCTTAAATATCGGACAGGGGATCCCCGGGGAGCTGTTTTTT	CASLNIGQGIPGELFF
TRBJ2-7	.	.	TRBV7-9	TGTGCCAGCAGCCCCGGGACCAGGGCCTACGAGCAGTACTTC	CASSPGTRAYEQYF
TRBJ2-5	TRBD2	.	TRBV13	TGTGCCAGCAGCCTGGTCCAGCGGGAGTATGGGACCCAGTACTTC	CASSLVQREYGTQYF
TRBJ2-5	TRBD2	.	TRBV4-1	TGCGCCAGCAGCCCGGGACTAGCGGGAGGATTCCAAGAGACCCAGTACTTC	CASSPGLAGGFQETQYF
TRBJ1-1	.	.	TRBV13	TGTGCCAGCAGCTGGACCCACGCGGCCACTGAAGCTTTCTTT	CASSWTHAATEAFF
TRBJ2-7	TRBD2	.	TRBV19	TGTGCCAGTAGTTCCGTAGCGGGAGGTTCTCCCTACGAGCAGTACTTC	CASSSVAGGSPYEQYF
TRBJ2-2	.	.	TRBV6-5	TGTGCCACTTGGTTCGACACCGGGGAGCTGTTTTTT	CATWFDTGELFF
TRBJ1-3	.	few	TRBV9	TGTGCCAGCAGCGTAGGAGGGACGGGAGGAAACACCATATATTTT	CASSVGGTGGNTIYF
TRBJ2-2	.	.	TRBV19	TGTGCCAGTAGCCACCACGCCACGGGGACCGGGGAGCTGTTTTTT	CASSHHATGTGELFF
TRBJ2-2	.	.	TRBV19	TGTGCCAGTATGGACCAGCCCGGGGAGCTGTTTTTT	CASMDQPGELFF
TRBJ2-1	.	.	TRBV7-9	TGTGCCAGCAGCTTAGCGGGAGACTCCTACAATGAGCAGTTCTTC	CASSLAGDSYNEQFF
TRBJ1-1	TRBD1	.	TRBV5-1	TGCGCCAGCAGCCTCGGACAGGGAGTGGTCACTGAAGCTTTCTTT	CASSLGQGVVTEAFF
TRBJ2-1	.	.	TRBV27	TGTGCCAGCAGTGGAACCAGGGAGCAGTTCTTC	CASSGTREQFF
TRBJ2-7	TRBD2	.	TRBV4-2	TGTGCCAGCAGCCAAGTAGCGGGAGATTTGTACGAGCAGTACTTC	CASSQVAGDLYEQYF
TRBJ2-3	TRBD2	.	TRBV4-1	TGCGCCAGCAGCCAAGGCAGTAGCGGGAGTAATGCGGATACGCAGTATTTT	CASSQGSSGSNADTQYF
TRBJ2-1	.	.	TRBV4-1	TGCGCCAGCACCGGCGGATCAGGGGCTAATGAGCAGTTCTTC	CASTGGSGANEQFF
TRBJ2-7	TRBD1	.	TRBV14	TGTGCCAGCAGCCAGCCCCGTGGACAGGCGAGGAACGAGCAGTACTTC	CASSQPRGQARNEQYF
TRBJ2-7	TRBD2	.	TRBV2	TGTGCCAGCAGAGGGACTAGCGGTAAATTCTACGAGCAGTACTTC	CASRGTSGKFYEQYF
TRBJ1-5	.	.	TRBV10-3	TGTGCCATCAGTGAGGACATCCAAGGGACTCAGCCCCAGCATTTT	CAISEDIQGTQPQHF
TRBJ2-7	TRBD1	.	TRBV6-1	TGTGCCAGCAGTGAAGGTGGGTGGGGACAGGGCTACGAGCAGTACTTC	CASSEGGWGQGYEQYF
TRBJ1-5	.	.	TRBV15	TGTGCCACCAGCAGTCAAAAAGGGGACGCTAATCAGCCCCAGCATTTT	CATSSQKGDANQPQHF
TRBJ1-2	TRBD1	.	TRBV29-1	TGCAGCGTCTACACAGGGGAAGCTAACTATGGCTACACCTTC	CSVYTGEANYGYTF
TRBJ2-5	TRBD2	.	TRBV9	TGTGCCAGCAGCGTAGACGGACTAGGAAGAGAGACCCAGTACTTC	CASSVDGLGRETQYF
TRBJ2-2	TRBD1	.	TRBV11-1	TGTGCCTGCAGCTCTGGGACAGGGATCACCGGGGAGCTGTTTTTT	CACSSGTGITGELFF
TRBJ2-5	.	.	TRBV11-2	TGTGCCAGCAGCTTAAGTAGCGGACAAGAGACCCAGTACTTC	CASSLSSGQETQYF
TRBJ1-1	.	.	TRBV7-9	TGTGCCAGCAGCTTGTTCCAAAATACGGGGGCCGTGAACACTGAAGCTTTCTTT	CASSLFQNTGAVNTEAFF
TRBJ1-5	.	.	TRBV18	TGTGCCAGCTCAGGAGGTTATAGCAATCAGCCCCAGCATTTT	CASSGGYSNQPQHF
TRBJ2-1	TRBD2	once	TRBV19	TGTGCCAGTAGCCCCGTAGCGGGCACTTACAATGAGCAGTTCTTC	CASSPVAGTYNEQFF
TRBJ2-4	TRBD1	.	TRBV19	TGTGCCAGTAGTTCCGGGACAGGTACTCTAAGCAAAAACATTCAGTACTTC	CASSSGTGTLSKNIQYF
TRBJ1-5	.	.	TRBV9	TGTGCCAGCAGCGTAGTGACCTACAATCAGCCCCAGCATTTT	CASSVVTYNQPQHF
TRBJ2-3	TRBD2	.	TRBV7-3	TGTGCCAGCAGCTTAACTAGCGGGAGTGCAGATACGCAGTATTTT	CASSLTSGSADTQYF
TRBJ2-1	TRBD2	.	TRBV5-5	TGTGCCAGCAGCTTGGCGGGAGGGAACAATGAGCAGTTCTTC	CASSLAGGNNEQFF
TRBJ2-7	.	.	TRBV4-1	TGCGCCAGCAGCCAAGTCGAGGACAGCTCCTACGAGCAGTACTTC	CASSQVEDSSYEQYF
TRBJ2-5	.	once	TRBV30	TGTGCTATGGGCAGGGCCCAAGAGACCCAGTACTTC	CAMGRAQETQYF
TRBJ2-1	.	.	TRBV9	TGTGCCAGCAGCGTAGCGGGAGAGCCCCATAAGCAGTTCTTC	CASSVAGEPHKQFF
TRBJ1-2	TRBD1	.	TRBV25-1	TGTGCCAGCCAACAGGGGGCGGAAGGCTACACCTTC	CASQQGAEGYTF
TRBJ2-5	.	once	TRBV4-1	TGCGCCAGCAGCCTCCAACTAGCCAGCCAAGAGACCCAGTACTTC	CASSLQLASQETQYF
TRBJ2-7	TRBD2	once	TRBV5-4	TGTGCCAGCAGACCAGACGGCGGGGGAGTTGAGCAGTACTTC	CASRPDGGGVEQYF
TRBJ2-1	TRBD2	few	TRBV7-9	TGTGCCAGCAGCTCTCACGTCGGGACTAGCGGGAGCTACAATGAGCAGTTCTTC	CASSSHVGTSGSYNEQFF
TRBJ1-5	TRBD1	few	TRBV28	TGTGCCAGCACCCGGGACAGGGCATATCAGCCCCAGCATTTT	CASTRDRAYQPQHF
TRBJ1-2	.	.	TRBV5-6	TGTGCCAGCAGCGGGGACGGAAGACTTTATGGCTACACCTTC	CASSGDGRLYGYTF
TRBJ2-1	.	once	TRBV27	TGTGCCAGCAGCCTGGGGGCATTATACAATGAGCAGTTCTTC	CASSLGALYNEQFF
TRBJ2-7	.	.	TRBV2	TGTGCCAGCAGTGATAGTCTCAAGGGCGAGCAGTACTTC	CASSDSLKGEQYF
TRBJ1-1	.	.	TRBV7-6	TGTGCCAGCAGCACATCAGACAGAAACACTGAAGCTTTCTTT	CASSTSDRNTEAFF